This TCR beta chain was identified in a study of blood T cell repertoires in COVID-19. Authors' methods: The assay estimated nucleated cells by amplifying reference gene primers. Measured with immunoSEQ multiplex PCR; TCRdb has only the in-frame clones, and not every one. The DNA gave D and trimming, while V, J and clone size come from that table. The sample yields roughly 400,000 clones, 87% seen once. Donors in Cohort 3 counted as recovered after two negative PCRs, clearance, or symptom resolution. Material for sequencing was PBMCs or T cells enriched from blood (not recorded which). This TCR derives from a woman between 50 and 59 years old who had recovered from COVID-19.

CDR3 amino acids: CASSRGRGVSTDTQYF. CDR3 coding DNA: TGTGCCAGCAGCAGGGGGAGGGGGGTTAGCACAGATACGCAGTATTTT. This chain connects TRBV7-8 to TRBJ2-3; possible D gene TRBD2, 7 bases. The germline V and J ends were trimmed by 5 bases and 0 bases, with 15 bases remaining between them. CDR3 length equals 16 residues. The germline V gene has CDR1 SGHVS and CDR2 FQNEAQ.